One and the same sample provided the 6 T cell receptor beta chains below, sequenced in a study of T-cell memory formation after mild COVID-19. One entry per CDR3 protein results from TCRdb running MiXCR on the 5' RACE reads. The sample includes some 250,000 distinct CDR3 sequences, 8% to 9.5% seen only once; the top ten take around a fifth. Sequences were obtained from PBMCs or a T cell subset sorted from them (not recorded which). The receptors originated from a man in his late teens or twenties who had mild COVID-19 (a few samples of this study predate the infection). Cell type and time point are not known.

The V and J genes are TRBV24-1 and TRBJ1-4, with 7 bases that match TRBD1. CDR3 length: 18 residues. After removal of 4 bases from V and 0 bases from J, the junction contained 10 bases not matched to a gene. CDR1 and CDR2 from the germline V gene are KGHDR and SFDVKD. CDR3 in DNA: TGTGCCACCAGTGAGCGCCGGGACAGTCATTCAACTAATGAAAAACTGTTTTTT. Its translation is CATSERRDSHSTNEKLFF.

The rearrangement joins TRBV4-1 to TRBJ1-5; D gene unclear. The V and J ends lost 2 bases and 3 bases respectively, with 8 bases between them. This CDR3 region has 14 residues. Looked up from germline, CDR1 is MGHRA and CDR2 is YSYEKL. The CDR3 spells CASSQTDLNQPQHF. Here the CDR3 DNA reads TGCGCCAGCAGCCAAACGGATCTCAATCAGCCCCAGCATTTT.

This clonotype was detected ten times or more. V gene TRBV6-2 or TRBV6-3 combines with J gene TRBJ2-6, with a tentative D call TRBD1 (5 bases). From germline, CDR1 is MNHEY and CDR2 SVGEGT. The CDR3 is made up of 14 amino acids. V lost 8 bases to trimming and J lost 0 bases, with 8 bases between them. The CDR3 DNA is TGTGCCAGCTTCCAGGGCTCTGGGGCCAACGTCCTGACTTTC. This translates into CASFQGSGANVLTF.

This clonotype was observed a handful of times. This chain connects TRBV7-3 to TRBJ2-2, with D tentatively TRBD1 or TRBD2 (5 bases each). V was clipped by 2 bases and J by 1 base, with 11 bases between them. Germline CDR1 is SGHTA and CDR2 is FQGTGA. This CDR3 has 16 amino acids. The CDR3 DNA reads TGTGCCAGCAGCTTAGTTGGGGGTTTGAACACCGGGGAGCTGTTTTTT. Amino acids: CASSLVGGLNTGELFF.

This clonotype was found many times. The CDR3 sequence is CASSVASSGGSGHNEQFF. DNA of the CDR3: TGTGCCAGCAGCGTAGCCTCTAGCGGGGGAAGCGGCCACAATGAGCAGTTCTTC. V and J are TRBV9 and TRBJ2-1; 10 bases are a match to TRBD2. V trimming: 0 bases; J trimming: 5 bases; junction bases outside the gene matches: 11. The CDR3 consists of 18 residues. Germline V gene sequence: CDR1 SGDLS, CDR2 YYNGEE.

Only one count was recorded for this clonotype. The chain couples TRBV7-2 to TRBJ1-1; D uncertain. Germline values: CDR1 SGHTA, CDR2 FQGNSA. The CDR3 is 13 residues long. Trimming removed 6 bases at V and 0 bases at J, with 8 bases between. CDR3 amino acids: CASSPYLNTEAFF. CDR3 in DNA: TGTGCCAGCAGTCCTTACCTGAACACTGAAGCTTTCTTT.